Each of the 16 T cell receptor beta chains below was sequenced from the same sample in a study of cytomegalovirus exposure and HLA in healthy donors. The PCR was carried out with 60 Vbeta primers and 13 Jbeta primers. Generated by immunoSEQ multiplex PCR, the TCRdb table keeps only in-frame clones and is missing some. The table records just over 150,000 clones, 65% to 85% of them present only once. Source material: PBMCs. These receptors originate from a man in his forties or fifties in good health and CMV-seropositive.

CDR3 protein: CASRGQGPYNEQFF. The CDR3, as DNA: TGTGCCAGCAGAGGACAGGGGCCCTACAATGAGCAGTTCTTC. The V gene is TRBV6-5, the J gene TRBJ2-1, with TRBD1 matching 9 bases. The CDR3 runs 14 residues. The germline V gene has CDR1 MNHEY and CDR2 SVGAGI. V dropped 6 bases and J dropped 2; count of bases not matched to a gene: 2.

V gene TRBV4-2 combines with J gene TRBJ2-5, with 8 nucleotides matching TRBD2. This CDR3 has 16 residues. The V gene's germline CDR1 is LGHNA and CDR2 YNFKEQ. V dropped 0 bases and J dropped 9; count of bases not matched to a gene: 12. The CDR3 region is CASSQEGGLVIGAQYF. The CDR3 region has the DNA TGTGCCAGCAGCCAAGAAGGGGGACTAGTTATCGGGGCCCAGTACTTC.

This CDR3 reads CASSLVDRVEVLGYTF. The CDR3 DNA is TGCGCCAGCAGCTTGGTCGACAGGGTCGAGGTCTTAGGCTACACCTTC. V usage is TRBV5-1 and J usage is TRBJ1-2, with 7 bases that match TRBD1. This CDR3 region has 16 residues. The junction had 13 bases not matched to a gene; V was cut back by 0 bases and J by 8 bases. Germline loops: CDR1 SGHRS, CDR2 YFSETQ.

The chain recombines TRBV10-3 with TRBJ1-1, with 9 bases aligning to TRBD1. CDR1 ENHRY and CDR2 SYGVKD come from the germline V gene. The CDR3 runs to 13 residues. Losses at the gene ends were 9 bases for V and 7 bases for J; bases not matched to a gene: 9. CDR3 amino acids: CAIKGTGPGEAFF. DNA for the CDR3: TGTGCCATTAAAGGGACAGGGCCCGGTGAAGCTTTCTTT.

The chain has TRBV11-1 and TRBJ2-1, with 9 bases lining up with TRBD2. CDR1 is SGHAT, CDR2 FQDESV, per germline (reference sequence). J was trimmed by 9 bases and V by 4 bases; bases with no gene match: 10. CDR3 length: 15 amino acids. This chain's CDR3 is CASSSAPGLATEQFF. CDR3 sequence (DNA): TGTGCCAGCAGCTCAGCCCCGGGACTAGCTACTGAGCAGTTCTTC. Full variable domain (rest looked up from reference TRBV11-1 and TRBJ2-1): EAEVAQSPRYKITEKSQAVAFWCDPISGHATLYWYRQILGQGPELLVQFQDESVVDDSQLPKDRFSAERLKGVDSTLKIQPAELGDSAMYLCASSSAPGLATEQFFGPGTRLTVL.

The CDR3 sequence: CASSWTESTDTQYF. The CDR3 region has the DNA TGTGCCAGCAGTTGGACAGAAAGCACAGATACGCAGTATTTT. This chain joins TRBV6-5 and TRBJ2-3, with a tentative D call TRBD1 (6 bases). The CDR3 runs to 14 residues. Trimming pared 4 bases from V and 0 bases from J, leaving 8 bases between. Germline assignment: CDR1 MNHEY and CDR2 SVGAGI.

This clone was counted only a few times. The chain is built from TRBV6-5 and TRBJ2-7; TRBD1 aligns across 8 bases. V lost 4 bases, J lost 5 bases, and 7 bases stayed unmatched. CDR3 length: 14 amino acids. CDR1 MNHEY and CDR2 SVGAGI come from the germline V gene. CDR3 nucleotides: TGTGCCAGCAGTTCCCTGACAGGGGAGGACGAGCAGTACTTC. It encodes CASSSLTGEDEQYF.

The chain uses TRBV4-3 and TRBJ1-2; D might be TRBD1 (5 bases). The germline V and J ends were trimmed by 1 base and 8 bases, with 17 bases remaining between them. The CDR3 contains 15 residues. The germline gives CDR1 LGHNA, CDR2 YSLEER. The DNA for the CDR3 is TGCGCCAGCAGCCAAGGAAGGTCGGGGGGGGTGGGCTACACCTTC. Its translation is CASSQGRSGGVGYTF.

This sequence joins TRBV6-5 and TRBJ2-3, with TRBD1 as a possible D gene (7 bases). With 4 bases removed from V and 6 bases from J, the gap between germline ends came to 17 bases. Per germline, CDR1 MNHEY and CDR2 SVGAGI. CDR3 size: 15 residues. This chain's CDR3 is CASSSVLRGEDTQYF. Written as DNA, the CDR3 is TGTGCCAGCAGTTCAGTTCTCAGGGGGGAGGATACGCAGTATTTT.

The CDR3 loop is CASSLEPGLGIGELFF. CDR3 sequence (DNA): TGTGCCAGCAGCTTGGAGCCCGGACTAGGAATCGGGGAGCTGTTTTTT. The chain combines TRBV5-4 with TRBJ2-2; TRBD2 aligns across 7 bases. Trimming took 0 bases from V and 7 from J; bases not matched to a gene: 9. CDR1 is SGHNT and CDR2 is YYREEE in the germline V gene (reference sequence). The CDR3 is made up of 16 amino acids.

The CDR3 DNA reads as TGTGCCAGCTCTAGGGACAGGTGGCCAGGGGGGCAGTACTTC. Its translation is CASSRDRWPGGQYF. The chain employs TRBV18 and TRBJ2-7; 8 bases line up with TRBD1. CDR1 is KGHSH, CDR2 LQKENI, per germline. The CDR3 runs to 14 residues. The trim removed 6 bases at V and 9 bases at J, leaving 13 bases unmatched.

The chain uses TRBV6-5 and TRBJ1-5, with 9 bases lining up with TRBD1. Losses at the gene ends were 6 bases for V and 2 bases for J; bases not matched to a gene: 5. The CDR3 contains 15 residues. The germline gives CDR1 MNHEY, CDR2 SVGAGI. CDR3 region: CASSRTGDGNQPQHF. The CDR3 nucleotides read TGTGCCAGCAGCCGGACAGGGGATGGCAATCAGCCCCAGCATTTT.

The V call is TRBV29-1, the J call TRBJ2-5; no definite D call. CDR1 SQVTM and CDR2 ANQGSEA come from the germline V gene. V was shortened by 6 bases and J by 5 bases, with 13 bases between the two germline ends. The CDR3 length is 12 residues. The CDR3 DNA follows: TGCAGCGTAGAATTCTCCGGGGAGACCCAGTACTTC. Translated, it gives CSVEFSGETQYF.

This chain joins TRBV7-8 and TRBJ2-7, with TRBD1 as a possible D gene (5 bases). V lost 5 bases, J lost 9 bases, and 20 bases lay in between. The CDR3 runs 14 residues. Germline V lookup: CDR1 SGHVS, CDR2 FQNEAQ. The CDR3 sequence is CASSQSRATERQYF. The CDR3 nucleotides read TGTGCCAGCAGCCAGAGCCGGGCGACAGAGCGGCAGTACTTC.

V usage is TRBV6-5 and J usage is TRBJ2-7, with D perhaps matching TRBD1 (5 bases). The V and J ends lost 7 bases and 0 bases respectively, with 13 bases between them. Germline-derived CDR1 and CDR2 are MNHEY and SVGAGI. This CDR3 has 14 amino acids. The chain's CDR3 is CASTSGRASYEQYF. The CDR3, as DNA: TGTGCCAGCACTTCGGGCAGGGCCTCCTACGAGCAGTACTTC.

The rearrangement uses TRBV4-1 and TRBJ1-4; 8 nucleotides agree with TRBD1. V shed 8 bases, J shed 6 bases, and the junction held 5 bases outside the gene matches. Germline values: CDR1 MGHRA, CDR2 YSYEKL. The CDR3 has 13 amino acids. The CDR3 DNA follows: TGCGCCAGCTATCCAGGGGGCGATGAAAAACTGTTTTTT. Its translation: CASYPGGDEKLFF.